This TCR beta chain was sequenced in a study of CD8+CD57+ T cells in acquired aplastic anemia. Study background: Sorted CD4+ and CD8+ cells yielded around 3.3 ug of DNA on average. Healthy donors yielded about 9.9 million CD4+ cell reads on average. Study results and limitations: A set of 25 to 30 CD8+ CDR3 sequences was shared between patients and controls, and these sequences appeared highly expressed in patients. The CD8+ Simpson's diversity of patients and controls was not significantly different.

CDR3 and TCR beta VDJ profiling relied on a genomic DNA template. MiXCR, run by TCRdb on the reads, gives a single entry per CDR3 protein. Here the sample spans some 44,000 distinct CDR3 sequences, 65% to 70% being singletons. About this clonotype: Its antigen is not known.

This receptor was taken from a human donor in good health, serving as a control. Sequenced: sorted CD4+, CD8+, or CD8+CD57+ T cells (not recorded which) from PBMCs.

The CDR3, as DNA: TGTGCCAGTAGTAGGCGCCCGGGGGCCTTCGGCACAGATACGCAGTATTTT. Translated: CASSRRPGAFGTDTQYF. The chain has TRBV19 and TRBJ2-3; either TRBD1 or TRBD2 may supply D (6 bases each). The CDR3 sequence is 17 residues long. Germline values: CDR1 LNHDA, CDR2 SQIVND (reference sequence). The V end was cut by 4 bases, the J end by 1 base, with 18 bases between.